The 32 T cell receptor beta chains below come from one sample, sequenced in a study of chemoradiotherapy in HPV16-positive cancers. TCRdb's table, derived via immunoSEQ multiplex PCR, lists solely in-frame clones and lacks some. Seen here are tens of thousands of clones, around 94% observed once, and the top ten hold more than 2.5%. The sample was taken from a patient who underwent chemoradiotherapy. These receptors all come from a human donor with HPV-associated anogenital cancer.

The chain combines TRBV7-9 with TRBJ1-2, with D perhaps matching TRBD1 (5 bases). CDR1 and CDR2 (germline): SEHNR, FQNEAQ (reference sequence). The CDR3 contains 15 residues. V was clipped by 5 bases and J by 4 bases, with 17 bases between them. The CDR3 spells CASSAGMGVIYGYTF. The CDR3 DNA sequence: TGTGCCAGCAGCGCCGGTATGGGGGTAATCTATGGCTACACCTTC.

This clone showed up just once. CDR3 protein: CASSQAGGSTEAFF. The CDR3 region has the DNA TGCGCCAGCAGCCAAGCGGGCGGGAGCACTGAAGCTTTCTTT. This chain joins TRBV4-1 and TRBJ1-1; D not certain. Trimming left V 1 base short and J 4 bases short, with 10 bases between. There are 14 residues in the CDR3. Germline lookup yields CDR1 MGHRA and CDR2 YSYEKL.

The genes are TRBV6-6 and TRBJ2-7, with 8 bases identical to TRBD1. This CDR3 comprises 13 residues. The germline gives CDR1 MNHNY, CDR2 SVGAGI (reference sequence). Unmatched junction bases numbered 4, after V lost 6 bases and J lost 3 bases. CDR3 sequence (DNA): TGTGCCAGCAGGACAGGGGCGTTCTACGAGCAGTACTTC. Its protein product is CASRTGAFYEQYF.

CDR3 sequence reads: CASSLTGGYEQYF. The CDR3, as DNA: TGTGCCAGCAGCTTGACAGGGGGCTACGAGCAGTACTTC. The J gene is TRBJ2-5, the V gene TRBV7-3; the match to TRBD1 covers 9 bases. Gene TRBJ2-7 matches the end of the DNA better, so the J call may be wrong. The CDR3 consists of 13 residues. In germline, CDR1 is SGHTA, CDR2 FQGTGA.

The chain carries TRBV5-6 and TRBJ2-5; D is possibly TRBD2 (6 bases). CDR1 is SGHDT and CDR2 is YYEEEE in the germline V gene. V was cut by 1 base and J by 10 bases, with 8 bases left in between. The CDR3 extends over 11 amino acids. The CDR3 spells CASSLLGGQYF. CDR3 in DNA: TGTGCCAGCAGCTTGCTCGGGGGCCAGTACTTC.

This chain connects TRBV29-1 to TRBJ1-5; 7 nucleotides match TRBD1. The CDR3 covers 12 residues. Trimming at V came to 6 bases and at J to 4 bases, leaving 3 bases not matched to a gene. CDR1 and CDR2 (germline): SQVTM, ANQGSEA. CDR3 coding DNA: TGCAGCGTCAAGACAGGGAATCAGCCCCAGCATTTT. Protein product: CSVKTGNQPQHF.

The rearrangement joins TRBV28 to TRBJ2-2, with 14 bases lining up with TRBD2. The germline V gene encodes CDR1 MDHEN and CDR2 SYDVKM. This CDR3 comprises 17 residues. Losses at the gene ends were 4 bases for V and 7 bases for J; bases not matched to a gene: 8. The CDR3 sequence is CASSSGLAGVPVGELFF. Here the CDR3 DNA reads TGTGCCAGCAGTTCGGGACTAGCGGGAGTACCCGTCGGGGAGCTGTTTTTT.

V gene TRBV19 combines with J gene TRBJ2-2; D might be TRBD1 (5 bases). Germline V gene lookup returns CDR1 LNHDA and CDR2 SQIVND (reference sequence). The V end lost 6 bases, the J end lost 6 bases, and 14 bases lay between the germline ends. The CDR3 totals 14 residues. Here the CDR3 DNA reads TGTGCCAGTAGACGCGTCCAGGGTGCCGGGGAGCTGTTTTTT. Translated, it gives CASRRVQGAGELFF.

The table lists this clone with a count of one. J is TRBJ1-2 and V is TRBV6-5, with D uncertain. This CDR3 has 16 residues. The V and J ends lost 2 bases and 6 bases respectively, with 19 bases between them. Germline CDR1 MNHEY, CDR2 SVGAGI. CDR3 DNA: TGTGCCAGCAGTTACCCCCTGGGTGGGGTCCGACATGGCTACACCTTC. It codes for CASSYPLGGVRHGYTF.

The genes are TRBV5-4 and TRBJ1-2; D gene unclear. Trimming removed 0 bases at V and 1 base at J, with 10 bases between. The CDR3 totals 15 residues. Germline V gene sequence: CDR1 SGHNT, CDR2 YYREEE (reference sequence). The CDR3 DNA follows: TGTGCCAGCAGCTTGGTGTGGACTAATAACTATGGCTACACCTTC. Its translation is CASSLVWTNNYGYTF.

The rearrangement joins TRBV9 to TRBJ2-2, with 10 bases lining up with TRBD1. This CDR3 has 16 residues. The V and J ends lost 0 bases and 4 bases, in that order; junction bases with no gene match: 3. The germline V gene has CDR1 SGDLS and CDR2 YYNGEE. The CDR3, as DNA: TGTGCCAGCAGCGTAGCCGGACAGGGGGGCACCGGGGAGCTGTTTTTT. This encodes CASSVAGQGGTGELFF.

This chain connects TRBV14 to TRBJ2-2, with 7 bases that match TRBD1. There are 13 residues in the CDR3. V shed 4 bases and J 5 bases; nucleotides not matched to a gene: 1. Per the germline V gene, CDR1 is SGHDN and CDR2 is FVKESK. The CDR3 nucleotides are TGTGCCAGCAGCCTACAGGGGACCGGGGAGCTGTTTTTT. As protein: CASSLQGTGELFF.

The V gene is TRBV2, the J gene TRBJ2-1; 8 bases are shared with TRBD1. V trimming: 7 bases; J trimming: 5 bases; junction bases outside the gene matches: 7. The germline gives CDR1 SNHLY, CDR2 FYNNEI. This CDR3 has 14 residues. The CDR3 loop reads CASKKQGAHNEQFF. In DNA form, the CDR3 reads TGTGCCAGCAAAAAGCAGGGGGCCCACAATGAGCAGTTCTTC.

The rearrangement uses TRBV20-1 and TRBJ2-5; 7 bases agree with TRBD1. V gave up 5 bases and J gave up 4 bases; unmatched junction bases: 1. The germline V gene has CDR1 DFQATT and CDR2 SNEGSKA (reference sequence). The CDR3 contains 11 residues. The CDR3 DNA reads TGCAGTGCTTACAGGGGAGAGACCCAGTACTTC. Residues: CSAYRGETQYF.

The J gene is TRBJ1-2, the V gene TRBV29-1; perhaps TRBD1 as D (6 bases). Germline assignment: CDR1 SQVTM and CDR2 ANQGSEA. V gave up 0 bases and J gave up 7 bases, with 15 bases separating them. The CDR3 totals 14 residues. The CDR3 region is CSVEDLQGVSGYTF. The CDR3 DNA is TGCAGCGTTGAAGATCTACAGGGAGTATCTGGCTACACCTTC.

The chain links TRBV20-1 to TRBJ2-7, with D uncertain. The CDR3 totals 11 residues. From germline, CDR1 is DFQATT and CDR2 SNEGSKA (reference sequence). V was cut by 1 base and J by 3 bases, with 4 bases left in between. The CDR3 sequence: CSARADYEQYF. In DNA form, the CDR3 reads TGCAGTGCTAGAGCGGACTACGAGCAGTACTTC.

The chain recombines TRBV5-1 with TRBJ2-3, with D tentatively TRBD1 (6 bases). Trimming pared 0 bases from V and 4 bases from J, leaving 18 bases between. Germline CDR1 and CDR2: SGHRS and YFSETQ. CDR3 size: 17 residues. The CDR3 loop reads CASSLAGHGVKSDTQYF. The CDR3 DNA reads TGCGCCAGCAGCTTGGCGGGACACGGAGTGAAGTCAGATACGCAGTATTTT.

This rearrangement joins TRBV5-1 to TRBJ2-1; 8 nucleotides match TRBD2. The V gene's germline CDR1 is SGHRS and CDR2 YFSETQ. The CDR3 is 16 amino acids. V lost 3 bases and J lost 0; bases outside the gene matches: 5. The CDR3 DNA reads as TGCGCCAGCAGCTCGGGGACTAGGAGCTCCTACAATGAGCAGTTCTTC. Translated: CASSSGTRSSYNEQFF.

The J gene is TRBJ2-7, the V gene TRBV11-2, with 8 bases lining up with TRBD1. Losses at the gene ends were 5 bases for V and 0 bases for J; bases not matched to a gene: 3. Germline CDR1 reads SGHAT; CDR2 reads FQNNGV. CDR3 length: 14 residues. This CDR3 reads CASSRQGSSYEQYF. DNA of the CDR3: TGTGCCAGCAGCCGACAGGGGAGCTCCTACGAGCAGTACTTC.

The rearrangement joins TRBV5-6 to TRBJ1-1; no firm D call. CDR1 is SGHDT, CDR2 YYEEEE, per germline. The length of the CDR3 is 13 residues. V dropped 1 base and J dropped 6 bases, with 10 bases sitting between them. CDR3 amino acids: CASSLWRKAEAFF. In DNA, the CDR3 is TGTGCCAGCAGCTTGTGGCGGAAAGCTGAAGCTTTCTTT.

The chain recombines TRBV6-5 with TRBJ1-6, with 7 bases lining up with TRBD1. CDR3 length equals 15 residues. Germline CDR1 and CDR2: MNHEY and SVGAGI. V dropped 9 bases and J dropped 7; count of bases not matched to a gene: 12. The CDR3: CASTTPDRWNSPLHF. Here the CDR3 DNA reads TGTGCCAGTACAACACCGGACAGGTGGAATTCACCCCTCCACTTT.

A single count supports this clone. This chain links TRBV6-5 with TRBJ1-1; no definite D call. CDR1 MNHEY and CDR2 SVGAGI come from the germline V gene. The CDR3 loop spans 14 amino acids. Trimming removed 6 bases from V and 4 bases from J, with 15 bases in between. CDR3: CASSPGAFGTEAFF. The CDR3 region has the DNA TGTGCCAGCAGCCCCGGCGCGTTCGGCACTGAAGCTTTCTTT.

The chain links TRBV30 to TRBJ1-1; 7 positions match TRBD1. The CDR3 covers 14 residues. The junction had 9 bases not matched to a gene; V was cut back by 5 bases and J by 3 bases. Per the germline V gene, CDR1 is GTSNPN and CDR2 is SVGIG (reference sequence). The CDR3 protein is CAWGIDRAYTEAFF. The CDR3 DNA sequence: TGTGCCTGGGGGATCGACAGGGCTTACACTGAAGCTTTCTTT.

V is TRBV7-9 and J is TRBJ2-1, with 8 bases identical to TRBD2. This CDR3 has 16 residues. Trimming removed 4 bases from V and 0 bases from J; junction bases left unmatched: 5. CDR1 SEHNR and CDR2 FQNEAQ come from the germline V gene (reference sequence). The CDR3 DNA reads TGTGCCAGCAGCTACACTAGCGGAAGCTCCTACAATGAGCAGTTCTTC. Its translation: CASSYTSGSSYNEQFF. Full variable domain (remainder filled in from reference TRBV7-9 and TRBJ2-1): DTGVSQNPRHKITKRGQNVTFRCDPISEHNRLYWYRQTLGQGPEFLTYFQNEAQLEKSRLLSDRFSAERPKGSFSTLEIQRTEQGDSAMYLCASSYTSGSSYNEQFFGPGTRLTVL.

This clone was seen a single time. The chain is built from TRBV19 and TRBJ1-2; 10 positions agree with TRBD1. Per germline, CDR1 LNHDA and CDR2 SQIVND (reference sequence). The CDR3 loop spans 14 amino acids. V shed 6 bases, J shed 5 bases, and the junction held 6 bases outside the gene matches. DNA for the CDR3: TGTGCCAGTAGGATGGACAGGGGGTTATATGGCTACACCTTC. Its translation is CASRMDRGLYGYTF.

This chain links TRBV27 with TRBJ2-5, with D perhaps TRBD2 (7 bases). CDR1 and CDR2 from the germline V gene are MNHEY and SMNVEV (reference sequence). The CDR3 contains 13 residues. V dropped 0 bases and J dropped 7 bases, with 9 bases sitting between them. The CDR3: CASSLSAGATQYF. DNA of the CDR3: TGTGCCAGCAGTTTATCTGCGGGGGCGACCCAGTACTTC.

The chain couples TRBV6-5 to TRBJ1-5; 8 bases are a match to TRBD1. CDR3 size: 15 residues. The V gene end was trimmed by 6 bases and the J gene end by 6 bases; junction bases not matched to a gene: 10. Germline loops: CDR1 MNHEY, CDR2 SVGAGI. CDR3 bases: TGTGCCAGCAGGCCCAGCGGACAGGGAAGTCAGCCCCAGCATTTT. Its translation: CASRPSGQGSQPQHF.

The rearrangement joins TRBV7-3 to TRBJ1-2, with 8 bases matching TRBD1. Unmatched junction bases numbered 3, after V lost 5 bases and J lost 4 bases. This CDR3 is 13 amino acids long. Germline lookup yields CDR1 SGHTA and CDR2 FQGTGA. The CDR3 loop is CASSAGQGYGYTF. The CDR3 nucleotides are TGTGCCAGCAGCGCAGGACAGGGCTATGGCTACACCTTC.

J is TRBJ2-1 and V is TRBV28; TRBD2 aligns across 11 bases. V lost 8 bases and J lost 7; bases outside the gene matches: 4. The V gene's germline CDR1 is MDHEN and CDR2 SYDVKM. The CDR3 contains 13 residues. This CDR3 is CASATSGVNEQFF. CDR3 DNA sequence: TGTGCCAGCGCGACTAGCGGGGTTAATGAGCAGTTCTTC.

The J gene is TRBJ2-7, the V gene TRBV5-1; 8 nucleotides align to TRBD2. From germline, CDR1 is SGHRS and CDR2 YFSETQ. The CDR3 has 16 amino acids. With V trimmed by 0 bases and J by 3 bases, 8 bases remained unmatched. CDR3 nucleotides: TGCGCCAGCAGCTTGGCCTCGGGAGGGCGAGGCTACGAGCAGTACTTC. It specifies CASSLASGGRGYEQYF.

V is TRBV19 and J is TRBJ2-2; TRBD1 aligns across 7 bases. Germline V gives CDR1 LNHDA, CDR2 SQIVND (reference sequence). CDR3 length equals 14 residues. V was pared by 6 bases and J by 3 bases, with 4 bases of the junction left unmatched. CDR3 amino acids: CASRQGRHTGELFF. CDR3 coding DNA: TGTGCCAGTAGACAGGGGCGTCACACCGGGGAGCTGTTTTTT.

The chain links TRBV19 to TRBJ2-3; TRBD2 matches at 14 bases. Germline V CDR1 and CDR2: LNHDA, SQIVND (reference sequence). J lost 0 bases, V lost 6 bases, and 8 bases had no gene match. The CDR3 has 18 amino acids. CDR3 loop: CASRPGTSGSWSTDTQYF. The CDR3 DNA is TGTGCCAGTAGACCCGGGACTAGCGGGAGTTGGAGCACAGATACGCAGTATTTT. The variable domain in full, with the rest retrieved from reference TRBV19 and TRBJ2-3, is DGGITQSPKYLFRKEGQNVTLSCEQNLNHDAMYWYRQDPGQGLRLIYYSQIVNDFQKGDIAEGYSVSREKKESFPLTVTSAQKNPTAFYLCASRPGTSGSWSTDTQYFGPGTRLTVL.